This T cell receptor (beta chain) originates from a study of cytomegalovirus exposure and HLA in healthy donors (dated by TCRdb to 2016 to 2017). A note on the overall study: In an earlier analysis of roughly 500 of the donors, 276 Gb of sequence data and approximately 100 million unique TCR beta sequences from roughly 200 million T cells were reported. An early release that covered some 630 HLA-typed donors contained around 300 gigabases of sequencing data and tens of millions of unique TCR sequences. Among the roughly 400 genotyped donors, around 81% belonged to the genetic ancestry cluster associated with self-reported Caucasian donors. The study aimed to test whether signatures of past pathogen exposure could be identified by cataloging public T cell receptors. The study used immunosequencing to profile the T cell repertoires of 670 or so subjects and linked those repertoires to cytomegalovirus serostatus. A separate validation cohort of about 110 different subjects was used in addition to the 666-subject first cohort. To predict cytomegalovirus infection status, the study brought together high-throughput TCR immunosequencing, statistical association of individual TCRs with disease status, and machine learning. To study patterns of TCR occurrence, a later analysis re-analyzed previously published TCR beta repertoires from 500 to 850 donors and added high-resolution HLA genotyping. Rather than using new phenotypic data, the later analysis identified candidate immune exposures from TCR beta sequences and from how often those sequences occurred across donors. An earlier analysis of several hundred of the donors used high-throughput TCR beta sequencing to judge whether each TCR beta V gene segment behaved as functional or pseudogenic. Alongside the repertoire data, information on donor age, sex, ethnicity and CMV serostatus was compiled. A later genetic analysis took genome-wide SNP genotypes for 398 of the 666 donors and used that subset as a discovery cohort. All discovery cohort repertoires had been generated using a single sequencing platform. HLA typing included class I and class II loci at four-digit resolution. The number of typed donors differed by locus: about 620-640 for A, B, C, DRB1 and DQB1; 500 to 550 for DQA1; approximately 600 for DPA1; and about 450 for DPB1. Roughly five DR-DQ haplotypes were handled as single units for association and clustering, since linkage in the cohort was strong. Among about 400 genotyped donors of the cohort, an average of about 220,000 unique TCR beta nucleotide sequences was sequenced per donor, of which 15% to 20% were non-productive.

The cohort was made up of 666 healthy bone marrow donors. At the time of sampling, every cohort member was nominally healthy, though immune exposures that went unrecorded were likely present. The donor was CMV seropositive and belonged to the group of about 290 seropositive cohort members. Each donor provided a peripheral blood sample, and peripheral blood mononuclear cells were used for TCR beta sequencing. Genomic DNA was extracted from the blood cell samples with the Qiagen DNeasy Blood Extraction Kit. Study-level results and caveats: Most TCR sequences were observed very rarely across donors, whereas some public TCRs were present in many individuals. Because some donors lacked HLA typing at each locus, the association tests relied only on the typed subset. The study gave a list of 150 to 200 TCR beta chains associated with cytomegalovirus. According to a later analysis, parvovirus B19, influenza, CMV and Epstein-Barr virus appeared linked to several top co-occurrence clusters. The earlier analysis of a few hundred of the donors excluded about 16 rarely observed V segments, including chromosome 9 orphons, because counts were too low. Presence/absence analyses assumed roughly uniform sequencing depth across donors, an assumption that may not hold. A further reported finding was that TCR beta sequences accurately predicted the HLA-A and HLA-B alleles for most subjects in the first cohort. According to a later analysis, TCR association rates differed among HLA loci, with DRB1 alleles showing the most associated TCRs and HLA-C alleles showing the fewest. A cluster of highly shared sequence variants was judged likely to be a technical artifact of the sequencing pipeline. In a later analysis, HLA-associated TCR beta chains showed more clonal expansion and lower generation probabilities than non-associated chains that were equally common. Linkage disequilibrium might explain the correlated functional status among segregating V segments, but an unknown experimental factor could not be ruled out. The cohort was sequenced for TCR beta chains only, and without alpha or paired-chain data the features that could be detected were limited. At a false discovery rate of 0.05, a later analysis linked about 17,000 TCR beta sequences to specific HLA alleles. Assigning TCR associations to individual alleles was difficult when HLA alleles, especially DR and DQ, strongly co-occurred. The classifier was reported to diagnose cytomegalovirus status with high specificity and sensitivity in both the original cohort and the validation cohort. Three of the identified cytomegalovirus-associated TCR beta chains were confirmed in vitro to be specific for cytomegalovirus antigens. For the cohort, immune exposure information was limited to CMV serostatus. An association between a missense DCLRE1C variant and V-gene and J-gene trimming of TCR beta chains was found in a later genetic analysis and replicated in an independent cohort. In a later analysis, most CMV-associated TCR beta chains were found to appear HLA-restricted, with HLA associations seemingly driven largely by CMV exposure. Broadly in line with IMGT annotations, most TCR beta V segments showed up in productive rearrangements about 87% or about 30% of the time in an earlier analysis of some 590 of the donors. Because the 87-base-pair reads could not distinguish some IMGT-functional V segments, including TRBV6-2 and TRBV6-3, those segments were excluded. According to the authors, the approach could potentially be generalized to other disease states and immunological phenotypes. In a later genetic analysis, fewer N-insertions in productive TCRs were reported among donors in an Asian-associated ancestry cluster than the approximately 670-donor mean.

A few counts support this clone. Its binding antigen is unknown. No base-level quality is on record; no much larger clone is a single base apart. The germline V gene encodes CDR1 LGHNA and CDR2 YSLEER. Including cysteine and phenylalanine, the CDR3 has 17 amino acids. Left in the record is the CDR3 DNA by itself, 51 bases read in frame from the first base. The V and J ends are trimmed by 0 bases and 4 bases, leaving 18 bases between them. The library came from the immunoSEQ multiplex PCR assay. The multiplex PCR relied on a mix of 60 forward primers for TCR Vbeta segments and 13 reverse primers for TCR Jbeta segments. Amplification of the CDR3 region of rearranged TCR beta genes was performed with a multiplex PCR assay on genomic DNA. The Illumina HiSeq System was used to sequence the amplified TCR beta libraries as 87-base-pair reads. As for the authors' bioinformatics: A later analysis tallied about 77 million unique TCR beta chains across the roughly 610 repertoires, and some 10 million of those chains were shared by two or more donors. To remove PCR and sequencing errors, raw reads were error-corrected and collapsed into unique sequences using a nearest-neighbor algorithm that merged closely related sequences. Alignment of CDR3 sequences to IMGT reference sequences was used to assign V, D and J gene segments. For a sequence to be retained, at least a six-nucleotide match to both a V gene segment and a J gene segment was required. A rearrangement was called productive if the CDR3 had no stop codons and remained in frame with V and J, and every other rearrangement was called non-productive. CDR3 was defined according to IMGT convention as the region running from the second conserved V-encoded cysteine to the conserved J-encoded phenylalanine. In an earlier analysis of more than 550 of the donors, sequences lacking an unambiguous match to a single V gene segment were excluded. An earlier analysis of 550 to 650 of the donors classified V segments as functional when productive rearrangements were above 56.7% and as segregating when the standard deviation between donors was above 5%. A statistical classification framework was built for diagnosing cytomegalovirus status from the catalog of TCR beta chain sequences. In a later analysis, V and J genes were assigned by comparing TCR nucleotide sequences against IMGT/GENE-DB human TR gene sequences. A later analysis assigned CDR3 sequences and most-parsimonious VDJ recombination scenarios with the TCRdist pipeline. In a later analysis, each TCR beta chain was defined by its CDR3 amino acid sequence together with its V-gene family, and reads lacking a unique V-gene family were excluded. As a way to deal with suspected cross-contamination and a sequencing artifact, a later analysis dropped 592 nucleotide sequences that were highly shared and had low generation probability. In a later analysis, a clonal expansion index was calculated for each public chain from normalized within-repertoire ranks of inferred template counts. In a later analysis, generation probabilities were computed using a VDJ recombination model fitted to out-of-frame rearrangements, and the results were checked against IGoR. A later analysis scored TCR-TCR, TCR-HLA and TCR-CMV co-occurrence with hypergeometric tests, applying a repertoire-size bias correction to TCR pairs. To estimate false discovery rates, a later analysis permuted the HLA or CMV assignments 20 times. A later analysis grouped co-occurring TCRs with DBSCAN, adding TCRdist sequence similarity when clustering within HLA-allele-positive subsets. For co-occurrence clustering, repertoires with fewer than 30,000 or more than 120,000 public chains were excluded, along with five or six repertoires with anomalous nucleotide sharing. TCRdb stores this immuneACCESS table with in-frame sequences only. Part of the clones is absent; in the studies checked, under half of the shortfall reflects unresolved V genes, and no reason is known for the rest. The D gene and trimming were derived from the DNA, and the V and J assignments and clone size from that table. The sample yields fewer than 200,000 clones; 75% to 80% were counted once. The ten largest make up about 0.91% of the sample.

This receptor chain uses TRBV4-3 and TRBJ1-2; matching of 5 bases hints at TRBD1 as the D gene. The TCR sequence derives from a woman aged 45-59 years in good health and CMV-seropositive. Sequencing used PBMCs. The CDR3 reads as follows: CASSQDVRGTMRYGYTF. The DNA sequence is TGCGCCAGCAGCCAAGATGTTCGGGGGACTATGCGCTATGGCTACACCTTC.